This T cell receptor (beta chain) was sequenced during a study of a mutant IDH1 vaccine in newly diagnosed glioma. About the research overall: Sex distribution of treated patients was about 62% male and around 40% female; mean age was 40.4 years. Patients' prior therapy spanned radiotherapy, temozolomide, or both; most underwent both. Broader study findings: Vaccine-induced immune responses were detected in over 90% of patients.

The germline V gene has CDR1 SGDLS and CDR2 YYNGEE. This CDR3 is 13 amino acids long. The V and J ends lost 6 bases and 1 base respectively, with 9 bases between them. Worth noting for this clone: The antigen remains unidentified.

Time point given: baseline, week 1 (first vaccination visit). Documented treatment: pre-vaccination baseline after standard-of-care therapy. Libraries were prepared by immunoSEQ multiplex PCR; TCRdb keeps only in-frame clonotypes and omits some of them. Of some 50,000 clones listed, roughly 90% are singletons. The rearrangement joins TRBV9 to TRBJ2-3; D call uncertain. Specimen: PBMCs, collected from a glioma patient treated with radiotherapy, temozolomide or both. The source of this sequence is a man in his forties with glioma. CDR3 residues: CASNPFGTDTQYF. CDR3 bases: TGTGCCAGCAACCCTTTTGGCACAGATACGCAGTATTTT.